These 32 T cell receptor beta chains were all obtained from the same sample, sequenced in a study of cytomegalovirus exposure and HLA in healthy donors. Amplification used 60 Vbeta primers and 13 Jbeta primers. The repertoire was sequenced with immunoSEQ multiplex PCR; TCRdb's copy has only in-frame clones and lacks some. The table lists 11,000 to 15,000 clones, roughly 64% of them singletons. Sequencing was carried out using PBMCs. The receptors derive from a woman in her forties or fifties in good health and CMV-seropositive.

This chain links TRBV4-1 with TRBJ2-7; D unresolved. CDR1 MGHRA and CDR2 YSYEKL come from the germline V gene. V shed 0 bases and J shed 3 bases, with 12 bases lying between them. This CDR3 is built from 15 residues. The CDR3, as DNA: TGCGCCAGCAGCCAAGAAGCAAGTAGAGTCTACGAGCAGTACTTC. It specifies CASSQEASRVYEQYF.

V and J are TRBV30 and TRBJ2-2, with TRBD1 identical over 7 bases. This CDR3 has 18 amino acids. V trimming: 3 bases; J trimming: 6 bases; junction bases outside the gene matches: 19. In germline, CDR1 is GTSNPN, CDR2 SVGIG (reference sequence). This CDR3 reads CAWSPLGLLSQGAGELFF. The CDR3 DNA follows: TGTGCCTGGAGCCCTCTGGGCTTGCTGTCCCAGGGGGCCGGGGAGCTGTTTTTT.

The rearrangement joins TRBV28 to TRBJ1-5, with a weak D call TRBD1 (5 bases). CDR1 is MDHEN, CDR2 SYDVKM, per germline. The length of the CDR3 is 15 residues. Trimming took off 3 bases at V and 2 bases at J, with 11 bases between the two ends. This CDR3 is CASSFQTAGNQPQHF. The CDR3 nucleotides read TGTGCCAGCAGTTTTCAGACAGCCGGCAATCAGCCCCAGCATTTT.

This clone was seen more than once but under ten times. The chain combines TRBV28 with TRBJ1-1, with 8 positions matching TRBD1. The CDR3 spans 14 residues. J gave up 4 bases and V 6 bases, and 7 bases lay outside the gene matches. The germline gives CDR1 MDHEN, CDR2 SYDVKM. The CDR3 reads CASRPQGVTTEAFF. The CDR3, as DNA: TGTGCCAGCAGACCACAGGGGGTTACCACTGAAGCTTTCTTT.

J is TRBJ1-1 and V is TRBV10-2, with 7 nucleotides matching TRBD1. CDR3 size: 12 residues. V was pared by 3 bases and J by 10 bases, with 5 bases of the junction left unmatched. Germline lookup yields CDR1 WSHSY and CDR2 SAAADI. The CDR3 reads CASSEKGAGAFF. CDR3 nucleotides: TGCGCCAGCAGTGAAAAGGGGGCGGGAGCTTTCTTT.

The gene calls are TRBV4-3 and TRBJ1-2, with TRBD1 matching over 9 bases. Trimming removed 6 bases from V and 7 bases from J; junction bases left unmatched: 12. This CDR3 has 15 amino acids. CDR1 and CDR2 (germline): LGHNA, YSLEER. The CDR3 nucleotides read TGCGCCAGCAGTCGCGATGAAGACAGGGGGTTTGGCTACACCTTC. This sequence encodes CASSRDEDRGFGYTF.

V and J are TRBV6-1 and TRBJ2-7, with D possibly matching TRBD1 (6 bases). The CDR3 totals 15 residues. Trimming pared 6 bases from V and 7 bases from J, leaving 22 bases between. Per germline, CDR1 MNHNS and CDR2 SASEGT. The CDR3: CASRAPSTGLWEQYF. Written as DNA, the CDR3 is TGTGCCAGCAGGGCCCCCTCGACAGGTTTATGGGAGCAGTACTTC.

CDR3: CASSLEGGTSGRWGEQYF. CDR3 bases: TGTGCCAGCAGCTTGGAGGGGGGGACTAGCGGGAGATGGGGCGAGCAGTACTTC. The chain couples TRBV5-4 to TRBJ2-7; 14 positions match TRBD2. CDR1 is SGHNT and CDR2 is YYREEE in the germline V gene (reference sequence). The CDR3 sequence is 18 residues long. V shed 0 bases and J 6 bases; nucleotides not matched to a gene: 11.

The sample holds a few counts of this clone. The chain couples TRBV15 to TRBJ2-5; D is ambiguous. The CDR3 is 13 residues long. V dropped 5 bases and J dropped 3 bases, with 10 bases sitting between them. Germline CDR1 LNHNV, CDR2 YYDKDF (reference sequence). Here the CDR3 reads CATSLILEETQYF. CDR3 DNA sequence: TGTGCCACCAGCCTTATACTTGAAGAGACCCAGTACTTC.

The chain carries TRBV29-1 and TRBJ2-5, with 8 nucleotides matching TRBD1. With V trimmed by 7 bases and J by 4 bases, 5 bases remained unmatched. The CDR3 extends over 12 amino acids. Looked up from germline, CDR1 is SQVTM and CDR2 is ANQGSEA. Here the CDR3 DNA reads TGCAGCGGACAGGGGCGAGGAGAGACCCAGTACTTC. Amino acids: CSGQGRGETQYF. The variable domain in full, with the rest retrieved from reference TRBV29-1 and TRBJ2-5, is SAVISQKPSRDICQRGTSLTIQCQVDSQVTMMFWYRQQPGQSLTLIATANQGSEATYESGFVIDKFPISRPNLTFSTLTVSNMSPEDSSIYLCSGQGRGETQYFGPGTRLLVL.

The rearrangement uses TRBV14 and TRBJ2-3; 7 bases are shared with TRBD1. Germline V lookup: CDR1 SGHDN, CDR2 FVKESK. The CDR3 extends over 16 amino acids. Unmatched junction bases numbered 9, after V lost 3 bases and J lost 3 bases. This CDR3 is CASSHRQGFGTDTQYF. The DNA for the CDR3 is TGTGCCAGCAGCCACCGACAGGGCTTCGGGACAGATACGCAGTATTTT.

This chain joins TRBV10-3 and TRBJ1-4; a weak D match, TRBD1 (6 bases). CDR1 ENHRY and CDR2 SYGVKD come from the germline V gene. The CDR3 contains 13 residues. Trimming took 7 bases from V and 8 from J, leaving 14 bases between them. The CDR3 bases are TGTGCCATCACCCGGGGACAAGGGGAAAAACTGTTTTTT. It yields the protein CAITRGQGEKLFF.

The chain carries TRBV11-2 and TRBJ2-7; maybe TRBD1 (6 bases). Trimming took 5 bases from V and 5 from J, leaving 16 bases between them. Germline-derived CDR1 and CDR2 are SGHAT and FQNNGV. The CDR3 is 14 amino acids. CDR3 amino acids: CASSHEGVGDEQYF. In nucleotides, the CDR3 is TGTGCCAGCAGCCACGAGGGGGTAGGGGACGAGCAGTACTTC.

This clone was detected only a few times. This chain joins TRBV5-1 and TRBJ1-1; D gene uncertain. The ends were cut back, 0 bases at V and 11 bases at J, with 11 bases in the middle. Germline CDR1 is SGHRS and CDR2 is YFSETQ. The CDR3 is 12 residues long. The CDR3 sequence: CASSLGSGNAFF. DNA of the CDR3: TGCGCCAGCAGCTTGGGTAGCGGGAACGCTTTCTTT.

The chain employs TRBV29-1 and TRBJ1-1; tentative D call: TRBD1 (5 bases). Trimming cost V 3 bases and J 11 bases, with 10 bases left between them. CDR1 is SQVTM, CDR2 ANQGSEA, per germline. CDR3 size: 10 residues. CDR3 region: CSVEGPGAFF. CDR3 DNA sequence: TGCAGCGTTGAGGGGCCTGGCGCTTTCTTT.

This chain connects TRBV6-1 to TRBJ2-1; possibly TRBD2 for D (7 bases). The V end was cut by 7 bases, the J end by 9 bases, with 22 bases between. The germline gives CDR1 MNHNS, CDR2 SASEGT. CDR3 length equals 15 residues. Written as DNA, the CDR3 is TGTGCCAGCAATCGGGGCGGGGGCATCTTCTTTGAGCAGTTCTTC. It codes for CASNRGGGIFFEQFF.

The chain couples TRBV6-5 to TRBJ2-5; D is unclear. Between the trimmed V and J ends, which lost 4 bases and 4 bases, there was a span of 10 bases. The germline V gene has CDR1 MNHEY and CDR2 SVGAGI. The CDR3 is 13 amino acids. The CDR3 here is CASSSGLRETQYF. The DNA for the CDR3 is TGTGCCAGCAGTTCCGGTTTAAGAGAGACCCAGTACTTC.

There are a few counts of this clone. The chain has TRBV29-1 and TRBJ1-1; TRBD1 is a possible D gene (6 bases). V dropped 7 bases and J dropped 5 bases, with 14 bases sitting between them. Looked up from germline, CDR1 is SQVTM and CDR2 is ANQGSEA. CDR3 size: 12 residues. The CDR3: CSAKGVGTEAFF. The DNA for the CDR3 is TGCAGCGCTAAGGGGGTTGGAACTGAAGCTTTCTTT.

The chain recombines TRBV11-2 with TRBJ1-1; the match to TRBD1 covers 8 bases. Per the germline V gene, CDR1 is SGHAT and CDR2 is FQNNGV. The CDR3 totals 17 residues. Trimming took 2 bases from V and 1 from J; bases not matched to a gene: 9. CDR3 region: CASSLSGAGGTNTEAFF. CDR3 DNA: TGTGCCAGCAGCTTAAGTGGGGCAGGGGGCACGAACACTGAAGCTTTCTTT. The full variable domain, rest sourced from reference TRBV11-2 and TRBJ1-1, is EAGVAQSPRYKIIEKRQSVAFWCNPISGHATLYWYQQILGQGPKLLIQFQNNGVVDDSQLPKDRFSAERLKGVDSTLKIQPAKLEDSAVYLCASSLSGAGGTNTEAFFGQGTRLTVV.

This clone was detected a few times. The V call is TRBV7-2, the J call TRBJ2-2; TRBD2 is a possible D gene (6 bases). Trimming removed 0 bases from V and 5 bases from J, with 10 bases in between. CDR1 and CDR2 from the germline V gene are SGHTA and FQGNSA. The CDR3 is made up of 15 amino acids. CDR3 in amino acids: CASSLAHGGTGELFF. In DNA, the CDR3 is TGTGCCAGCAGCTTAGCGCATGGGGGGACCGGGGAGCTGTTTTTT. Variable domain in full (rest from reference TRBV7-2 and TRBJ2-2): GAGVSQSPSNKVTEKGKDVELRCDPISGHTALYWYRQSLGQGLEFLIYFQGNSAPDKSGLPSDRFSAERTGGSVSTLTIQRTQQEDSAVYLCASSLAHGGTGELFFGEGSRLTVL.

The V and J genes are TRBV5-8 and TRBJ2-2; 10 bases map to TRBD2. The germline V gene has CDR1 SGHTS and CDR2 YDEGEE. The junction had 3 bases not matched to a gene; V was cut back by 1 base and J by 6 bases. The CDR3 contains 15 residues. CDR3 sequence reads: CASSLRAGGPGELFF. DNA of the CDR3: TGTGCCAGCAGCTTGCGAGCGGGAGGGCCCGGGGAGCTGTTTTTT. Using reference TRBV5-8 and TRBJ2-2 for the parts outside the CDR3, the full variable domain is EAGVTQSPTHLIKTRGQQATLRCSPISGHTSVYWYQQALGLGLQFLLWYDEGEERNRGNFPPRFSGRQFPNYSSELNVNALELEDSALYLCASSLRAGGPGELFFGEGSRLTVL.

This clone has more than one count but fewer than ten. V usage is TRBV5-1 and J usage is TRBJ1-2, with 8 positions matching TRBD1. The CDR3 covers 14 residues. Germline CDR1 is SGHRS and CDR2 is YFSETQ. V was clipped by 0 bases and J by 4 bases; unmatched bases: 2. The CDR3 protein is CASSLADRGYGYTF. The CDR3 nucleotides are TGCGCCAGCAGCTTGGCTGACAGGGGCTATGGCTACACCTTC.

CDR3 residues: CASGTGATEAFF. The CDR3 coding sequence is TGTGCCAGTGGGACAGGGGCCACTGAAGCTTTCTTT. The chain carries TRBV19 and TRBJ1-1, with 10 bases that match TRBD1. Germline values: CDR1 LNHDA, CDR2 SQIVND (reference sequence). This CDR3 contains 12 residues. Germline trimming cut 8 bases from V and 4 bases from J; bases unmatched to any gene: 1. The complete variable domain, with remaining parts taken from reference TRBV19 and TRBJ1-1, reads DGGITQSPKYLFRKEGQNVTLSCEQNLNHDAMYWYRQDPGQGLRLIYYSQIVNDFQKGDIAEGYSVSREKKESFPLTVTSAQKNPTAFYLCASGTGATEAFFGQGTRLTVV.

The V gene is TRBV11-3, the J gene TRBJ2-7; 8 nucleotides match TRBD2. The V and J ends lost 2 bases and 6 bases, in that order; junction bases with no gene match: 3. Germline CDR1 reads SGHNT; CDR2 reads YENEEA. The length of the CDR3 is 13 residues. The CDR3 loop reads CASSLSAGGEQYF. Here the CDR3 DNA reads TGTGCCAGCAGCTTATCTGCGGGGGGCGAGCAGTACTTC.

This clone was observed a handful of times. The chain employs TRBV28 and TRBJ1-1, with D tentatively TRBD1 (6 bases). From germline, CDR1 is MDHEN and CDR2 SYDVKM. V was pared by 8 bases and J by 8 bases, with 15 bases between. The CDR3 loop spans 12 amino acids. The CDR3 DNA is TGTGCCAGCTCTAAGGGGGGGCGGGAAGCTTTCTTT. Protein product: CASSKGGREAFF.

There are a few counts of this clone. The V and J genes are TRBV4-3 and TRBJ2-3; perhaps TRBD1 as D (5 bases). The germline V and J ends were trimmed by 0 bases and 2 bases, with 9 bases remaining between them. The CDR3 totals 15 residues. Germline V CDR1 and CDR2: LGHNA, YSLEER. CDR3 coding DNA: TGCGCCAGCAGCCAAGACCTGACAGACACAGATACGCAGTATTTT. As protein: CASSQDLTDTDTQYF.

The chain recombines TRBV7-2 with TRBJ2-2; perhaps TRBD2 as D (7 bases). Germline V gene sequence: CDR1 SGHTA, CDR2 FQGNSA. V gave up 5 bases and J gave up 7 bases, with 20 bases separating them. The CDR3 loop spans 16 amino acids. The DNA of the CDR3 is TGTGCCAGCAGCATAATAGCGGGTTTAGGGGGCGGGGAGCTGTTTTTT. This codes for CASSIIAGLGGGELFF.

This clone turned up a few times. The V call is TRBV29-1, the J call TRBJ2-4, with D possibly TRBD2 on 5 matching bases. V shed 2 bases and J shed 9 bases, with 8 bases lying between them. The germline gives CDR1 SQVTM, CDR2 ANQGSEA. The CDR3 contains 11 residues. The CDR3 nucleotides read TGCAGCGTTGAACGGGATTTCATTCAGTACTTC. Translated, it gives CSVERDFIQYF.

This chain connects TRBV30 to TRBJ1-1, with D possibly being TRBD1 (5 bases). Germline V gives CDR1 GTSNPN, CDR2 SVGIG (reference sequence). The V end lost 5 bases, the J end lost 10 bases, and 11 bases lay between the germline ends. The CDR3 spans 10 residues. Here the CDR3 reads CAWGGVRAFF. For the CDR3, the DNA is TGTGCCTGGGGAGGGGTGCGAGCTTTCTTT. Drawing the rest from reference TRBV30 and TRBJ1-1, the complete variable domain is SQTIHQWPATLVQPVGSPLSLECTVEGTSNPNLYWYRQAAGRGLQLLFYSVGIGQISSEVPQNLSASRPQDRQFILSSKKLLLSDSGFYLCAWGGVRAFFGQGTRLTVV.

The chain links TRBV7-2 to TRBJ2-7; no clear D. Germline lookup yields CDR1 SGHTA and CDR2 FQGNSA. V lost 5 bases, J lost 3 bases, and 11 bases lay in between. The CDR3 extends over 13 amino acids. CDR3 sequence reads: CASSPGRGYEQYF. The DNA of the CDR3 is TGTGCCAGCAGCCCGGGTCGTGGCTACGAGCAGTACTTC.

The genes are TRBV10-3 and TRBJ1-1; maybe TRBD1 (5 bases). There are 13 residues in the CDR3. V shed 5 bases and J shed 4 bases, with 11 bases lying between them. Germline V gene lookup returns CDR1 ENHRY and CDR2 SYGVKD. As DNA, the CDR3 is TGTGCCATCAGTCCCAGGGAGGGCACTGAAGCTTTCTTT. This translates into CAISPREGTEAFF.

This clone was detected only once. The V and J genes are TRBV29-1 and TRBJ2-5, with D possibly being TRBD1 (6 bases). CDR3 length equals 15 residues. In germline, CDR1 is SQVTM, CDR2 ANQGSEA. The germline V and J ends were trimmed by 6 bases and 2 bases, with 19 bases remaining between them. The CDR3 nucleotides are TGCAGCGTAGACAGATTTGACAGGAGACAAGAGACCCAGTACTTC. Amino acid sequence: CSVDRFDRRQETQYF.